The clone carrying this T cell receptor beta chain appeared a few times. This sample is drawn from a study of CD8 T cells in ankylosing spondylitis. The CDR3 is made up of 17 amino acids. Germline V gives CDR1 SNHLY, CDR2 FYNNEI. V shed 7 bases, J shed 10 bases, and the junction held 19 bases outside the gene matches. TCRdb re-called the 5' RACE reads with MiXCR, one entry per CDR3 protein. Of about 300,000 distinct CDR3 sequences in the sample, around 21% were seen once. The sequence derives from a female donor with ankylosing spondylitis or in good health (not recorded which). Sequenced sample: blood, either unsorted or a sorted T cell fraction (not recorded which). The rearrangement joins TRBV2 to TRBJ1-6; 7 nucleotides line up with TRBD1. The CDR3 protein is CASKREITGAGGSPLHF. DNA for the CDR3: TGTGCCAGCAAAAGGGAAATCACAGGGGCCGGAGGATCACCCCTCCACTTT.